This T cell receptor (beta chain) was captured in a study of blood T cell repertoires in COVID-19. The CDR3 runs to 16 residues. Looked up from germline, CDR1 is SGHRS and CDR2 is YFSETQ. J gave up 9 bases and V 8 bases, and 11 bases lay outside the gene matches. Authors' processing steps: From reference gene primer amplification, estimates of nucleated cell counts were derived. The repertoire was sequenced with immunoSEQ multiplex PCR; TCRdb's copy has only in-frame clones and lacks some. The V and J calls and clone size come from that table; D and trimming were worked out from the DNA. The sample comprises some 130,000 clones, over 75% of which are singletons, and around 3.6% rests with the top ten.

The origin of this receptor is a woman aged 55-75 years with acute or convalescent COVID-19. This chain uses TRBV5-1 with TRBJ2-4; 16 nucleotides agree with TRBD2. Sequences were obtained from peripheral blood. In DNA, the CDR3 is TGCGCCAGTTCCCCCGGGACTAGCGGGAGGGGGAGCATTCAGTACTTC. It codes for CASSPGTSGRGSIQYF. Combining the CDR3 with reference TRBV5-1 and TRBJ2-4 gives the whole variable domain KAGVTQTPRYLIKTRGQQVTLSCSPISGHRSVSWYQQTPGQGLQFLFEYFSETQRNKGNFPGRFSGRQFSNSRSEMNVSTLELGDSALYLCASSPGTSGRGSIQYFGAGTRLSVL.